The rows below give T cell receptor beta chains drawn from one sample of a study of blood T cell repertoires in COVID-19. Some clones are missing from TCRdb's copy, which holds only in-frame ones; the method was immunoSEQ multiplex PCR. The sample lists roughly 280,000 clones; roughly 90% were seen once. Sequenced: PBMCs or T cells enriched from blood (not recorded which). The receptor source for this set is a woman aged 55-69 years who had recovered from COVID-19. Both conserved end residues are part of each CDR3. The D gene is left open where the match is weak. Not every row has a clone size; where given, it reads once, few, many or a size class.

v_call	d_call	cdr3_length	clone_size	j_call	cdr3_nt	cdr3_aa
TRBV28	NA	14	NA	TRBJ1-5	TGTGCCAGCAGTTTGCGCGGAGCCAATCAGCCCCAGCATTTT	CASSLRGANQPQHF
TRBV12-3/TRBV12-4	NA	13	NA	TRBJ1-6	TGTGCCAGCAGACAGGGAGAGGTTTCACCCCTCCACTTT	CASRQGEVSPLHF
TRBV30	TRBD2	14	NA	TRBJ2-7	TGTGCCTGGAGTGTAACTAGCGGGAGCGTTAAGCAGTACTTC	CAWSVTSGSVKQYF
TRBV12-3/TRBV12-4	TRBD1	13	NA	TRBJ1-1	TGTGCCAGCAGTTTGACAGGGAGGACTGAAGCTTTCTTT	CASSLTGRTEAFF
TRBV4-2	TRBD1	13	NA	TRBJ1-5	TGTGCCAGCAGCCGAGGGGGCCATCAGCCCCAGCATTTT	CASSRGGHQPQHF
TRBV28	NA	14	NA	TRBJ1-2	TGTGCCAGCACTTCTGGACAGTTTAACTATGGCTACACCTTC	CASTSGQFNYGYTF
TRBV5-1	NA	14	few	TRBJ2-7	TGCGCCAGCAGCTTAGGCGGTGCCGAGTACGAGCAGTACTTC	CASSLGGAEYEQYF
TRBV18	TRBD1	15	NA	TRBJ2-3	TGTGCCAGCTCACCCCCACGACAGGGGACAGATACGCAGTATTTT	CASSPPRQGTDTQYF
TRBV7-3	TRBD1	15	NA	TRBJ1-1	TGTGCCAGCAGCTCCATGGACAGGGGGTACACTGAAGCTTTCTTT	CASSSMDRGYTEAFF
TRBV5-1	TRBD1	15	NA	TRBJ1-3	TGCGCCAGCAGCTTCTCGACAGGGACGGGAAACACCATATATTTT	CASSFSTGTGNTIYF
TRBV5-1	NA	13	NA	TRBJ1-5	TGCGCCAGCAGCCCAGGCGGGGGTGAGCCCCAGCATTTT	CASSPGGGEPQHF